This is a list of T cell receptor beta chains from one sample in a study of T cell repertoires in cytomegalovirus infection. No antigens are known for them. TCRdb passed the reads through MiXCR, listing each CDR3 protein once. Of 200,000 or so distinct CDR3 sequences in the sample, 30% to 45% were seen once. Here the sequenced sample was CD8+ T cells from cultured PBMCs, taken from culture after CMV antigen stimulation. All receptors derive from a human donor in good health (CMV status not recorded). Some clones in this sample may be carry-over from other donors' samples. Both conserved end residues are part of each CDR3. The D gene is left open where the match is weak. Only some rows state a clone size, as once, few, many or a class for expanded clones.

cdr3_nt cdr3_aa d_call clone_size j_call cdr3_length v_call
TGTGCCAGCAGCTTAACGGGACAGGGGAACAGGAACACTGAAGCTTTCTTT CASSLTGQGNRNTEAFF TRBD1 once TRBJ1-1 17 TRBV11-2
TGTGCCAGCAGTTTATATCCCAAATCAACTAATGAAAAACTGTTTTTT CASSLYPKSTNEKLFF NA few TRBJ1-4 16 TRBV27
TGTGCCAGCAGTTTACCCGGACAGGACCTCCAAGAGACCCAGTACTTC CASSLPGQDLQETQYF TRBD1 NA TRBJ2-5 16 TRBV28
TGTGCCAGCAGCCCCCCCTGGGCAGGGACAACTTTCTTT CASSPPWAGTTFF NA few TRBJ1-1 13 TRBV11-2
TGTGCCAGCAGTGAATACTTACGTAGTAATGAAAAACTGTTTTTT CASSEYLRSNEKLFF NA NA TRBJ1-4 15 TRBV25-1
TGTGCCAGCAGCTTAGATCCCTTCGACAGGGGGGGCACTGAAGCTTTCTTT CASSLDPFDRGGTEAFF TRBD1 few TRBJ1-1 17 TRBV7-2
TGTGCCAGTAGTATAGGACTGAACAATGAGCAGTTCTTC CASSIGLNNEQFF NA NA TRBJ2-1 13 TRBV19
TGTGCCAGCAGTGAAAGAGGGGGAAGAGGAAATGGCTACACCTTC CASSERGGRGNGYTF NA many TRBJ1-2 15 TRBV6-1
TGTGCCAGCAGCACCGTCCCCAATGAGCAGTTCTTC CASSTVPNEQFF NA NA TRBJ2-1 12 TRBV7-1
TGTGCCACGCTAGCGGGGCCGAACACCGGGGAGCTGTTTTTT CATLAGPNTGELFF TRBD2 NA TRBJ2-2 14 TRBV10-3
TGTGCCAGCAGTGAATACTTGACAGGGAGCTCCTACAATGAGCAGTTCTTC CASSEYLTGSSYNEQFF TRBD1 few TRBJ2-1 17 TRBV2
TGCGCCAGCACTCTTTCCGGGAACACTGAAGCTTTCTTT CASTLSGNTEAFF NA NA TRBJ1-1 13 TRBV5-1
TGCAGTGCTAGATCCCTTTTAGGGGGGGTGGGACAGGGCTCCTACAATGAGCAGTTCTTC CSARSLLGGVGQGSYNEQFF TRBD1 few TRBJ2-1 20 TRBV20-1
TGTGCCAGCAGCCCTCGGACTCTCCAAGAGACCCAGTACTTC CASSPRTLQETQYF NA many TRBJ2-5 14 TRBV7-2
TGTGCCTGGAGTTACGGGGGAACCGGGGAGCTGTTTTTT CAWSYGGTGELFF NA NA TRBJ2-2 13 TRBV30
TGTGCCAGCAGCTTAATTGACATTCTCGGGAATGAGCAGTTCTTC CASSLIDILGNEQFF NA NA TRBJ2-1 15 TRBV7-9
TGTGCCAGCAGTTTGACTAGCGAACTCTACAATGAGCAGTTCTTC CASSLTSELYNEQFF TRBD2 NA TRBJ2-1 15 TRBV28
TGTGCCAGCAGCTTAGGGCGTGTAAGAGGACAGGGTTACTCTGGAAACACCATATATTTT CASSLGRVRGQGYSGNTIYF TRBD1 few TRBJ1-3 20 TRBV7-9
TGTGCCAGCAGTGAAGAGGTGAATAACTATGGCTACACCTTC CASSEEVNNYGYTF NA NA TRBJ1-2 14 TRBV6-1
TGCAGTGCTAGAGTTGAAGCGGGAGGGCGTCACTACGAGCAGTACTTC CSARVEAGGRHYEQYF TRBD2 NA TRBJ2-7 16 TRBV20-1
TGTGCCAGTAGTTTACTGCCGGCGGGAACAGATACGCAGTATTTT CASSLLPAGTDTQYF NA NA TRBJ2-3 15 TRBV12-3/TRBV12-4
TGTGCCAGCAGCCCCCGCCAGGACAGCGACGATGAGCAGTTCTTC CASSPRQDSDDEQFF NA NA TRBJ2-1 15 TRBV11-3
TGTGCCAGCGGACCTTTAGCGGGACAGTACTTC CASGPLAGQYF TRBD2 few TRBJ2-4 11 TRBV12-3/TRBV12-4
TGTGCCAGCAGCATTTTGCGGATGAACACTGAAGCTTTCTTT CASSILRMNTEAFF NA NA TRBJ1-1 14 TRBV11-2
TGTGCCAGTAGGAAGGACAGGGGGCGCCCTGAAGCTTTCTTT CASRKDRGRPEAFF TRBD1 NA TRBJ1-1 14 TRBV19
TGTGCCAGCAGCTCCCCCCGGAAGAGAGCGGGAATCAAGGATACGCAGTATTTT CASSSPRKRAGIKDTQYF TRBD2 NA TRBJ2-3 18 TRBV11-2
TGTGCCAGCAGTATAGGGACCGCCAAGGGCACTGAAGCTTTCTTT CASSIGTAKGTEAFF NA once TRBJ1-1 15 TRBV12-3/TRBV12-4
TGTGCCAGCAGCTTACAGGCCCTGGGGAACACTGAAGCTTTCTTT CASSLQALGNTEAFF NA NA TRBJ1-1 15 TRBV7-2
TGTGCCAGCAGTGACTTTTCACCACGGGAGGGAGAGACAGATACGCAGTATTTT CASSDFSPREGETDTQYF TRBD2 NA TRBJ2-3 18 TRBV2
TGTGCCAGCAGTCCAAGCGGGGCCCAAGAGACCCAGTACTTC CASSPSGAQETQYF TRBD2 few TRBJ2-5 14 TRBV7-6
TGTGCTAGCAGCTTAGCGGGCCACTCTGGGGCCAACGTCCTGACTTTC CASSLAGHSGANVLTF TRBD2 NA TRBJ2-6 16 TRBV7-6
TGTGCCAGCAGTGCGACAGGGGGAGACTATGGCTACACCTTC CASSATGGDYGYTF TRBD1 NA TRBJ1-2 14 TRBV27
TGTGCCAGCAGTTTTCGACTGTCGTCCAACGAGCAGTACTTC CASSFRLSSNEQYF NA few TRBJ2-7 14 TRBV28
TGTGCCAGCAGTTACTCGAGGCAGAGCTCCTACGAGCAGTACTTC CASSYSRQSSYEQYF NA NA TRBJ2-7 15 TRBV6-5
TGTGCCAGCAGCTTATTAGGCGGGAGTATGGATGAGCAGTTCTTC CASSLLGGSMDEQFF TRBD2 NA TRBJ2-1 15 TRBV7-3
TGTGCCAGCAGCCCGTTGTTGGGAGGGCAGGGAGACGAGCAGTACTTC CASSPLLGGQGDEQYF TRBD2 many TRBJ2-7 16 TRBV7-2
TGTGTCATCAGCGACACGACAGATACGCAGTATTTT CVISDTTDTQYF NA NA TRBJ2-3 12 TRBV10-3
TGTGCCAGCAGTTTATCGAAGTGGGGACCCTACGAGCAGTACTTC CASSLSKWGPYEQYF NA few TRBJ2-7 15 TRBV27